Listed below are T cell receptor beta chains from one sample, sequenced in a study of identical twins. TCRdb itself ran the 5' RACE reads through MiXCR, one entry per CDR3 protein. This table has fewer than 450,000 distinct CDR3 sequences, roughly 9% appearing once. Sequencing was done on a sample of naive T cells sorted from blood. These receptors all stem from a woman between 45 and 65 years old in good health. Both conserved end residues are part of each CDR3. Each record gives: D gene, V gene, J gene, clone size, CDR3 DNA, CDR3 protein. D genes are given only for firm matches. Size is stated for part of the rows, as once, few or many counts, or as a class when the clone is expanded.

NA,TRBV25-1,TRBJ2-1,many,TGTGCCAGCAGTGAATGGTCTCCGGGACCAGTAGGCTACAATGAGCAGTTCTTC,CASSEWSPGPVGYNEQFF
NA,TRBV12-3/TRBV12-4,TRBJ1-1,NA,TGTGCCAGCAGTTTGAGGGGTCAGGGCACTGAAGCTTTCTTT,CASSLRGQGTEAFF
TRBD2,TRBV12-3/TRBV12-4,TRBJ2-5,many,TGTGCCAGCAGTCCTTTGGCGGGAGTGTGGGAGACCCAGTACTTC,CASSPLAGVWETQYF
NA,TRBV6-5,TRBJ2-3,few,TGTGCCAGCAGTTACTCCGGGTACGGTACGCAGTATTTT,CASSYSGYGTQYF
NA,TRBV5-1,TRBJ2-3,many,TGCGCCAGCAGCTTGGCTAGCGCGAGCACAGATACGCAGTATTTT,CASSLASASTDTQYF
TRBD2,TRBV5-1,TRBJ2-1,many,TGCGCCAGCACCCGGACTAGCTGGGACTCTAAGCAGTTCTTC,CASTRTSWDSKQFF
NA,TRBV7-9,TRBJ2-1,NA,TGTGCCAGCAGCTCCCCCCGAACGTTCGGCAATGAGCAGTTCTTC,CASSSPRTFGNEQFF
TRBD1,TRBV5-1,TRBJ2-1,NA,TGCGCCAGCAGCTGGACAGGGGATGAGCAGTTCTTC,CASSWTGDEQFF
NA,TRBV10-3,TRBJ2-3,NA,TGTGCCATCAGTGAGGGTAGTCCCACAGATACGCAGTATTTT,CAISEGSPTDTQYF
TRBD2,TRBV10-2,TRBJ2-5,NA,TGCGCCAGCAGTCCGACTAGCGGGTACCAAGAGACCCAGTACTTC,CASSPTSGYQETQYF
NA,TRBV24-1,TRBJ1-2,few,TGTGCCACCAGTGATGGGGACCCGAGGGGCTACACCTTC,CATSDGDPRGYTF
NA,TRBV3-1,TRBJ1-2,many,TGTGCCAGCAGCCAAGGAATATGGGATGGCTACACCTTC,CASSQGIWDGYTF
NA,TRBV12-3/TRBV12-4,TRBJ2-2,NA,TGTGCCAGCACGACTTCCAGGGATACCGGGGAGCTGTTTTTT,CASTTSRDTGELFF
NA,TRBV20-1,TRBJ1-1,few,TGCAGTGCTAGAGGGGCAGGGTACAGCACTGAAGCTTTCTTT,CSARGAGYSTEAFF
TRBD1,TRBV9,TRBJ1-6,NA,TGTGCCAGCAGCTTGAGGACAGGAAGCTCACCCCTCCACTTT,CASSLRTGSSPLHF
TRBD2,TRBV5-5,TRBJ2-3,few,TGTGCCAGCAGCCGGGACTATTTCACAGATACGCAGTATTTT,CASSRDYFTDTQYF
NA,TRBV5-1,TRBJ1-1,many,TGCGCCAGCAGCTTGGACAGGCCCCTGGCGACTGAAGCTTTCTTT,CASSLDRPLATEAFF
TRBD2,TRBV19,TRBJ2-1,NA,TGTGCCAGTAGTACCCCATCGTTCCGGGAGGGCCCGAAGGAGCAGTTCTTC,CASSTPSFREGPKEQFF
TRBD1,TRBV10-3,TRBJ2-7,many,TGTGCCATCACCAGGGACAGGGACCCTCTCGAGCAGTACTTC,CAITRDRDPLEQYF
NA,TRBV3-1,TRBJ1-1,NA,TGTGCCAGCAGCCAACGGTTGAACACTGAAGCTTTCTTT,CASSQRLNTEAFF
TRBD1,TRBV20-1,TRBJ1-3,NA,TGCAGTGCAACGAGGGACAGCCTATCTGGAAACACCATATATTTT,CSATRDSLSGNTIYF
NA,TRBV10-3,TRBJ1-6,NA,TGTTCCATCAGTGAGAGGGTTTCACCCCTCCACTTT,CSISERVSPLHF
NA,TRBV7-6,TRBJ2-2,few,TGTGCCAGCAGCTTAGCGCCAGATTACACCGGGGAGCTGTTTTTT,CASSLAPDYTGELFF
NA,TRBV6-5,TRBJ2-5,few,TGTGCCAGCAGTTACGAAAGAAAGACCCAGTACTTC,CASSYERKTQYF
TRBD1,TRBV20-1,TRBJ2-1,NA,TGCAGTGCTCCAGACAGGGAAGTCAGGGTCAATGAGCAGTTCTTC,CSAPDREVRVNEQFF
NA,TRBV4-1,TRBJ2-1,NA,TGCGCCAGCAGCCAAGCGGCGTTAATAGTTGGTGAGCAGTTCTTC,CASSQAALIVGEQFF
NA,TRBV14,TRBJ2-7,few,TGTGCCAGCAGCCAAGATCTGTCTGGGGCCAACGGTGGAGAGCAGTACTTC,CASSQDLSGANGGEQYF
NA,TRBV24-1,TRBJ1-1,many,TGTGCCACCAGTACCACAGGGTTGACTGAAGCTTTCTTT,CATSTTGLTEAFF
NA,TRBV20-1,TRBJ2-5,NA,TGCAGTGCCCTCCTCCTGATGGCAGGGTGGAGGGAGGCCCAGTACTTC,CSALLLMAGWREAQYF
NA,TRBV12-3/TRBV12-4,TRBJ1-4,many,TGTGCCAGCAGTTTGGGCAGGTTTTTTGAAAAACTGTTTTTT,CASSLGRFFEKLFF
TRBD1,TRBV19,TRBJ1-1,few,TGTGCCAGTAGTGTAGACAGGGCAGAGAACACTGAAGCTTTCTTT,CASSVDRAENTEAFF
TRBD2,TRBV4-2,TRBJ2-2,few,TGTGCCAGCAGCCAAGATCCGGGAGGGCACACCGGGGAGCTGTTTTTT,CASSQDPGGHTGELFF
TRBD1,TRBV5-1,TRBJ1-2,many,TGCGCCAGCAGCTTGACGACAGGGGGCGACTATGGCTACACCTTC,CASSLTTGGDYGYTF
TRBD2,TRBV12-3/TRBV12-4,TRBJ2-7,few,TGTGCCAGCAGCCCCTGGCCGGGACTAGCATTCTACGAGCAGTACTTC,CASSPWPGLAFYEQYF
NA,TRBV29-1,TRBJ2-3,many,TGCAGCGTTGAAGGGGAGAATGGAGATACGCAGTATTTT,CSVEGENGDTQYF
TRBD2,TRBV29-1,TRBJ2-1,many,TGCAGCGTTGATCGAGCGGGACGTACCTTCTCCTACAATGAGCAGTTCTTC,CSVDRAGRTFSYNEQFF
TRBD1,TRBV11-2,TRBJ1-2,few,TGTGCCAGCAGCTTAGGACAGGGGGGAGACTATGGCTACACCTTC,CASSLGQGGDYGYTF
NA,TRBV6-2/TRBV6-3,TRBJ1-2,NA,TGTGCCAGCAAGTTGAATTTTGGCTACACCTTC,CASKLNFGYTF
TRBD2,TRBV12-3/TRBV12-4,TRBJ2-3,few,TGTGCCAGCAGTGCCATCTTCGGACTAGCGGGACCCCCTAGCACAGATACGCAGTATTTT,CASSAIFGLAGPPSTDTQYF
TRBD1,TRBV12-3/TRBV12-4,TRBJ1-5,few,TGTGCCAGCAGAGATACAGGGGCAAACCAGCCCCAGCATTTT,CASRDTGANQPQHF
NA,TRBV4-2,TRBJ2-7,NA,TGTGCCAGCAGCCCTGGACAGACTGAAATCTACGAGCAGTACTTC,CASSPGQTEIYEQYF
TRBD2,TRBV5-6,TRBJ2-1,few,TGTGCCAGCAGCTTGGTCGCGGGAGGGCCTGATGAGCAGTTCTTC,CASSLVAGGPDEQFF
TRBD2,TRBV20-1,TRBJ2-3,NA,TGCAGTGCTAGAGATCGCGGGACTAGCGGGAGAGCATATAGCACAGATACGCAGTATTTT,CSARDRGTSGRAYSTDTQYF
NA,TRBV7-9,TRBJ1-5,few,TGTGCCAGCAGCTCCTCCTCCGGGACACCTAATCAGCCCCAGCATTTT,CASSSSSGTPNQPQHF
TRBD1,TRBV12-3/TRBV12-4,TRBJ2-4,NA,TGTGCCAGCACCCCGGACAGGGAGGACATTCAGTACTTC,CASTPDREDIQYF
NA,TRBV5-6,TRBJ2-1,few,TGTGCCAGCAGCCCCCAGACCCTCGCAGGTGTGAATGAGCAGTTCTTC,CASSPQTLAGVNEQFF
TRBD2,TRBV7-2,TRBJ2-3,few,TGTTCCAGCAGCCATAGCGGGAGTGACACAGATACGCAGTATTTT,CSSSHSGSDTDTQYF
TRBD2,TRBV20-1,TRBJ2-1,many,TGCAGTGGGACTAGCGGGAGAATAGGGTCCTACAATGAGCAGTTCTTC,CSGTSGRIGSYNEQFF
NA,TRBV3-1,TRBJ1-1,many,TGTGCCAGCAGCCAGCGGAACACTGAAGCTTTCTTT,CASSQRNTEAFF
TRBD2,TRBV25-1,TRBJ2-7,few,TGTGCCAGCAGTAGAACGGGAGGAGGGGAGCAGTACTTC,CASSRTGGGEQYF
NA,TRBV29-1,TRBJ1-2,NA,TGCAGCGTCGAACCCTCCCGGTGGGGCTATGGCTACACCTTC,CSVEPSRWGYGYTF
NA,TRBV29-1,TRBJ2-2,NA,TGCAGCGTTTCGGGGAGGATGACCGGGGAGCTGTTTTTT,CSVSGRMTGELFF
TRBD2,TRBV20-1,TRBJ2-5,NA,TGCAGTGCTGATGGGACTAGCGGGAGGTCTACAGAGACCCAGTACTTC,CSADGTSGRSTETQYF
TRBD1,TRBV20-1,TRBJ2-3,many,TGCAGTGCTAGAGTCTCCACAGGGGACACGCAGTATTTT,CSARVSTGDTQYF